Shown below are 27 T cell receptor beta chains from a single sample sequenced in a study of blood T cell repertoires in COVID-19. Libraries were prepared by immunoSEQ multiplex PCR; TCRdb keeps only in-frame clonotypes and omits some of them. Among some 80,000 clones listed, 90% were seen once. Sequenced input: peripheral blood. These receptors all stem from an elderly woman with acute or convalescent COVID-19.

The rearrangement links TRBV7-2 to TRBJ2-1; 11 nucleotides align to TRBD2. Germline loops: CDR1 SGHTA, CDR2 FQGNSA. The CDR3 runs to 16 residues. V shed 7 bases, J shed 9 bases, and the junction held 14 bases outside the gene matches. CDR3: CASTFYSGTSGSEQFF. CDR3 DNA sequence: TGTGCCAGCACCTTCTACTCCGGGACTAGCGGAAGTGAGCAGTTCTTC. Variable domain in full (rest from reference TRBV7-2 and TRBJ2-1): GAGVSQSPSNKVTEKGKDVELRCDPISGHTALYWYRQSLGQGLEFLIYFQGNSAPDKSGLPSDRFSAERTGGSVSTLTIQRTQQEDSAVYLCASTFYSGTSGSEQFFGPGTRLTVL.

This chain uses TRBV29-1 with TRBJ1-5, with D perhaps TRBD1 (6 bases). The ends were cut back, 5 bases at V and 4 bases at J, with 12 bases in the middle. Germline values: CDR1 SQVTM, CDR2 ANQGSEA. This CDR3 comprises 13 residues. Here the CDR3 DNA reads TGCAGCGTTTTACAGGGAATGAATCAGCCCCAGCATTTT. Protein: CSVLQGMNQPQHF.

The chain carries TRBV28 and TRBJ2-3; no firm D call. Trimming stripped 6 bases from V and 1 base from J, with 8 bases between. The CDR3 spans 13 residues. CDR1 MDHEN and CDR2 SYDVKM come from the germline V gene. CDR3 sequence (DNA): TGTGCCAGCAGGCCGCCAGGCACAGATACGCAGTATTTT. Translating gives CASRPPGTDTQYF.

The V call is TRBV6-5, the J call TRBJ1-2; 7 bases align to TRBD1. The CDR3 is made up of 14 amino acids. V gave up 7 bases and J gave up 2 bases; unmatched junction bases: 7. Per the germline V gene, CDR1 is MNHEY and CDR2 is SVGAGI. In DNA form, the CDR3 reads TGTGCCAGCATGGGCTTAGGGGGCAACTATGGCTACACCTTC. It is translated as CASMGLGGNYGYTF.

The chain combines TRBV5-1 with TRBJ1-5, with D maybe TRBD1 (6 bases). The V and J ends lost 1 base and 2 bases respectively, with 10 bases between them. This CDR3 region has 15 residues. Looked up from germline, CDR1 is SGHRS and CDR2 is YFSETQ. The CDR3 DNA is TGCGCCAGCAGCTTGACGGCAGGGGGCAATCAGCCCCAGCATTTT. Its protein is CASSLTAGGNQPQHF.

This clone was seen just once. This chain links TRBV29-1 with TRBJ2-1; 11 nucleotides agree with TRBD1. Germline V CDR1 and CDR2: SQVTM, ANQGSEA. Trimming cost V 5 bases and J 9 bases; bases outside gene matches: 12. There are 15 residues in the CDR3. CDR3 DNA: TGCAGCGTTTCGTTTGGGACAGGGGGGAGGATTGAGCAGTTCTTC. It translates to CSVSFGTGGRIEQFF.

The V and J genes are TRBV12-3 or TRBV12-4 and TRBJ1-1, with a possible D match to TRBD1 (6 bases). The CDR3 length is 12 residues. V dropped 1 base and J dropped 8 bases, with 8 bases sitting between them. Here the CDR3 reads CASSLGGREAFF. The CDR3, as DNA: TGTGCCAGCAGTTTAGGGGGGCGGGAAGCTTTCTTT.

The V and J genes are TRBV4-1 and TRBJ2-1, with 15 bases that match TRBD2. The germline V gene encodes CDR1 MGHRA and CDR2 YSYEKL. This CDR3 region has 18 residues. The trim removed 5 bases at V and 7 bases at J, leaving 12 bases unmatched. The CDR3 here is CASSAPGLAGGDRNEQFF. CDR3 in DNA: TGCGCCAGCAGCGCACCGGGACTAGCGGGAGGTGATAGAAATGAGCAGTTCTTC.

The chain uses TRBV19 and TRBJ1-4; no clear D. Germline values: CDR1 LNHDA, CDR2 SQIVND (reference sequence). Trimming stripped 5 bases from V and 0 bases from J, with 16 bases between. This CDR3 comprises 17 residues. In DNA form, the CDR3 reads TGTGCCAGTAGTCCCGGCGGGCGGAGTGCAACTAATGAAAAACTGTTTTTT. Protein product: CASSPGGRSATNEKLFF.

CDR3 nucleotides: TGTGCCAGCAGCCCAGGCGCTAGCGGGAGTACAGATACGCAGTATTTT. Protein product: CASSPGASGSTDTQYF. The V and J genes are TRBV3-1 (or the pseudogene TRBV3-2) and TRBJ2-3; 10 bases are shared with TRBD2. Looked up from germline, CDR1 is LGHDT and CDR2 is YNNKEL (reference sequence). This CDR3 spans 16 amino acids. Losses at the gene ends were 4 bases for V and 3 bases for J; bases not matched to a gene: 7.

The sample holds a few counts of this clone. CDR3 sequence: CASSLGSNEQFF. Here the CDR3 DNA reads TGTGCCAGCAGTTTAGGGAGCAATGAGCAGTTCTTC. The chain carries TRBV28 and TRBJ2-1, with D perhaps matching TRBD2 (5 bases). The CDR3 is 12 residues long. Trimming took off 2 bases at V and 6 bases at J, with 5 bases between the two ends. Germline CDR1 reads MDHEN; CDR2 reads SYDVKM.

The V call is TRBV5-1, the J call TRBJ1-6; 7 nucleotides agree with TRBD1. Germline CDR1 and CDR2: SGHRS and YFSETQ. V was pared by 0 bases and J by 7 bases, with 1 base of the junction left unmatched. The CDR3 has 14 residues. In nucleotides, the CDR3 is TGCGCCAGCAGCTTGGACAGGGGAAATTCACCCCTCCACTTT. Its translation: CASSLDRGNSPLHF.

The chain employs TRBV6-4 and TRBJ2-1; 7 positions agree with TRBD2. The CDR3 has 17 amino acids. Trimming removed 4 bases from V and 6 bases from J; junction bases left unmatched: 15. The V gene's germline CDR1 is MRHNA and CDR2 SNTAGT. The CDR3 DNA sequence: TGTGCCAGCAGTGTAGCGGGCAACCTTCAGCAAACCAATGAGCAGTTCTTC. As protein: CASSVAGNLQQTNEQFF.

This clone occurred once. CDR3 in amino acids: CASSLTSGTISYNEQFF. The CDR3 bases are TGTGCCAGCAGTTTAACTAGCGGGACTATCTCCTACAATGAGCAGTTCTTC. The rearrangement links TRBV27 to TRBJ2-1; 10 nucleotides align to TRBD2. Germline loops: CDR1 MNHEY, CDR2 SMNVEV (reference sequence). V lost 2 bases to trimming and J lost 0 bases; unmatched junction nucleotides: 4. This CDR3 is 17 amino acids long.

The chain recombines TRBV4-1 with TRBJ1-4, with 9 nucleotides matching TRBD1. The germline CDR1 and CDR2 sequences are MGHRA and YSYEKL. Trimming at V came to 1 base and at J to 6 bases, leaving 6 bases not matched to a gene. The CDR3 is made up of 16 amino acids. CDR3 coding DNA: TGCGCCAGCAGCCAAGTCTCTCGACAGGGGGATGAAAAACTGTTTTTT. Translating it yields CASSQVSRQGDEKLFF.

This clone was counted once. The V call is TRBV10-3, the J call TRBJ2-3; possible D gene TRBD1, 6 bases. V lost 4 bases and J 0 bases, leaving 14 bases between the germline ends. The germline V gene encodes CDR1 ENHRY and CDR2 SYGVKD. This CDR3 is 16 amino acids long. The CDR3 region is CAISGRGTTSTDTQYF. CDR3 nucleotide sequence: TGTGCCATCAGTGGGCGTGGGACAACTAGCACAGATACGCAGTATTTT.

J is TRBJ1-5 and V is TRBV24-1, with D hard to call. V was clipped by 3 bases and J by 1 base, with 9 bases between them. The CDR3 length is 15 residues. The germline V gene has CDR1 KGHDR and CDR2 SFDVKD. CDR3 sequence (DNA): TGTGCCACCAGTGATCCCCTCGAGAGCAATCAGCCCCAGCATTTT. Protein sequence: CATSDPLESNQPQHF.

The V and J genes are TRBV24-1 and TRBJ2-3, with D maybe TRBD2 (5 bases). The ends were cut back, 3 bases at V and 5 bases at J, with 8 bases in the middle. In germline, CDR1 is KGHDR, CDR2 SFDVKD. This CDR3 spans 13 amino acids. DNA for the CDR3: TGTGCCACCAGTGATGGAACTAGAGATACGCAGTATTTT. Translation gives CATSDGTRDTQYF.

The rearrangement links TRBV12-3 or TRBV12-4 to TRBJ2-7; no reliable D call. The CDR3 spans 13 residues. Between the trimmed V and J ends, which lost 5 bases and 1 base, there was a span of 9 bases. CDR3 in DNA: TGTGCCAGCAGTCTGTGGCAGTCCTACGAGCAGTACTTC. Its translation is CASSLWQSYEQYF.

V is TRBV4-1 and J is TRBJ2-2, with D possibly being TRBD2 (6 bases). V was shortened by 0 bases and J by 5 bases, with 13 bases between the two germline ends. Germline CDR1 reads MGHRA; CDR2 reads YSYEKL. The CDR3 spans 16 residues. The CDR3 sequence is CASSQDGGARTGELFF. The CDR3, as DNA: TGCGCCAGCAGCCAAGACGGCGGGGCGCGAACCGGGGAGCTGTTTTTT.

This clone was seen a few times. This CDR3 reads CASRRDRGLSTGELFF. For the CDR3, the DNA is TGTGCCAGCAGGCGGGACAGGGGGCTCAGCACCGGGGAGCTGTTTTTT. This rearrangement joins TRBV27 to TRBJ2-2, with 12 positions matching TRBD1. With V trimmed by 6 bases and J by 4 bases, 6 bases remained unmatched. Germline values: CDR1 MNHEY, CDR2 SMNVEV (reference sequence). CDR3 size: 16 residues.

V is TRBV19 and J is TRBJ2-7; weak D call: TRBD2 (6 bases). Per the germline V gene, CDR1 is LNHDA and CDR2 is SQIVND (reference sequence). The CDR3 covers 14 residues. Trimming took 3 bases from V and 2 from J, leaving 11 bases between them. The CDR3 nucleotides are TGTGCCAGTAGTATTAGGTCGGGAGCCTACGAGCAGTACTTC. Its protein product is CASSIRSGAYEQYF.

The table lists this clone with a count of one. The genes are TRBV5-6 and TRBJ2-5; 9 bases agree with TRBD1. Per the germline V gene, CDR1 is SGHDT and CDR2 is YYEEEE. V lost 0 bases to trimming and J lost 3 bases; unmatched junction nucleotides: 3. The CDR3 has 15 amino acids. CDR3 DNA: TGTGCCAGCAGCTTGGAAAGGACAGGGGAAGAGACCCAGTACTTC. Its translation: CASSLERTGEETQYF.

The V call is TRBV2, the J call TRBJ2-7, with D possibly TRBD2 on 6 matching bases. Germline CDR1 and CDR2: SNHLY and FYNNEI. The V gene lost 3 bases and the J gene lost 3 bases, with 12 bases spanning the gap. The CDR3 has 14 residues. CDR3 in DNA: TGTGCCAGCAGTGAGTCGGGACTGAACTACGAGCAGTACTTC. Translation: CASSESGLNYEQYF.

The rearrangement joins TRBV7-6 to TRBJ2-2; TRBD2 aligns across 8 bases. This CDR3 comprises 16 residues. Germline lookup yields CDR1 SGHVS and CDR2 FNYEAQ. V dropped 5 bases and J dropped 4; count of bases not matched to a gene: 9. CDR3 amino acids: CASSPIRGGSTGELFF. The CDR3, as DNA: TGTGCCAGCAGCCCCATTCGGGGGGGCAGCACCGGGGAGCTGTTTTTT.

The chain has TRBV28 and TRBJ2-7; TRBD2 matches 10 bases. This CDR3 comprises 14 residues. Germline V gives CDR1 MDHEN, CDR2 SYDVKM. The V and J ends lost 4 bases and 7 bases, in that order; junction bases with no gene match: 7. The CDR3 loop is CASSSAGGPEEQYF. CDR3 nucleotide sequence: TGTGCCAGCAGTTCAGCGGGAGGGCCGGAAGAGCAGTACTTC.

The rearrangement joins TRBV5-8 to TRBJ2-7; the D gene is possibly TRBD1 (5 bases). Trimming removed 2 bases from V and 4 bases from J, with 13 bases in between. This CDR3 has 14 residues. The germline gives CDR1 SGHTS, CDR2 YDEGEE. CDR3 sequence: CASSFRVLGYEQYF. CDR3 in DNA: TGTGCCAGCAGCTTCAGGGTATTGGGTTACGAGCAGTACTTC.